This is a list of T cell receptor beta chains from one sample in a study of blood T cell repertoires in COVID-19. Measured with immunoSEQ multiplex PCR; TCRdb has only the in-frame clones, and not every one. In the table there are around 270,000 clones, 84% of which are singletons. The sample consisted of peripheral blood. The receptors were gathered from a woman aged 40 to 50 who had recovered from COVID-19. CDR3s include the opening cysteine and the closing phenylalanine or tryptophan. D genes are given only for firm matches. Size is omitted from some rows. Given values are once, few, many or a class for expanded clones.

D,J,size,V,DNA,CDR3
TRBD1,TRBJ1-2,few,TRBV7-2,TGTGCCAGCAGCTCCACTCGACAGGGGGCGATAGGCTACACCTTC,CASSSTRQGAIGYTF
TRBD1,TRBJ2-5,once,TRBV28,TGTGCCACAAACAGGGGGATTCAAGAGACCCAGTACTTC,CATNRGIQETQYF
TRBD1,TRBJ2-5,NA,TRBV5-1,TGCGCCAGCAGCTTGGGTGACAGGGGGAATGAGGAGACCCAGTACTTC,CASSLGDRGNEETQYF
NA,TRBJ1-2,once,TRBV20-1,TGCAGTGCTAGTGGACACCGGTTTAACTATGGCTACACCTTC,CSASGHRFNYGYTF
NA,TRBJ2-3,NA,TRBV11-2,TGTGCCAGCGGGCTTCAATCGCCTAGGACTGATACGCAGTATTTT,CASGLQSPRTDTQYF
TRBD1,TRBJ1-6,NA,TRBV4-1,TGCGCCAGCAGCCACCGACAGGGAGACAATTCACCCCTCCACTTT,CASSHRQGDNSPLHF
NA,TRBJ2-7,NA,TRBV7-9,TGTGCCAGCAGCCCAAAAGTACGGGTTGGCTACGAGCAGTACTTC,CASSPKVRVGYEQYF
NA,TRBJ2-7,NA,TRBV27,TGTGCCAGCAGTTGGGGACTCGAGAACTACGAGCAGTACTTC,CASSWGLENYEQYF
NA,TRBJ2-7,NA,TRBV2,TGTGCCAGCAGGAAACCCGGAGGTATTATTAATAACGAGCAGTACTTC,CASRKPGGIINNEQYF
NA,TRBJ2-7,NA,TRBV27,TGTGCCAGCAGACTAGCCGAACCTCCCTACGAGCAGTACTTC,CASRLAEPPYEQYF
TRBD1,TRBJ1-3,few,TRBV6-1,TGTGCCAGCAGTGAGAGGACAGGGAGTGCCTCTGGAAACACCATATATTTT,CASSERTGSASGNTIYF
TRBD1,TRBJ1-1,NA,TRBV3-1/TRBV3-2,TGTGCCAGCAGCCGGAACCAGGGGGGCCCGGGAGCTTTCTTT,CASSRNQGGPGAFF
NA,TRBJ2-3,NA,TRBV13,TGTGCCAGCAGCTTAGGCCCAACAGATACGCAGTATTTT,CASSLGPTDTQYF
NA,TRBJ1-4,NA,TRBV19,TGTGCCAGTAGACGGGGTGAGGAAAAACTGTTTTTT,CASRRGEEKLFF
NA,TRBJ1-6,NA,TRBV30,TGTGCCTGGAGTGTATTTCAGTTGGGAGATTCACCCCTCCACTTT,CAWSVFQLGDSPLHF
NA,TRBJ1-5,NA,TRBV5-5,TGTGCCAGCAGCGTACAGGGTGGCAATCAGCCCCAGCATTTT,CASSVQGGNQPQHF
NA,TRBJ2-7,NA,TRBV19,TGTGCCAGTAGTATTTTCAGGACAACAGAGTCCTACGAGCAGTACTTC,CASSIFRTTESYEQYF
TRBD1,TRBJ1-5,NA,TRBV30,TGTGCCTGGAGTTCTCAGGGGGCACAGCCCCAGCATTTT,CAWSSQGAQPQHF
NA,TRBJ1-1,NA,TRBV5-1,TGCGCCAGCAGCACACAGGGTTATGGTGAAGCTTTCTTT,CASSTQGYGEAFF
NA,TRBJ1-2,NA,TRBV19,TGTGCCAGTAGTATCGACAGGTCATCCGGTTATGGCTACACCTTC,CASSIDRSSGYGYTF
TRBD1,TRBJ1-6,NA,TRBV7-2,TGTGCCAGCAGCTCCGGACAGGGAGGATACTCACCCCTCCACTTT,CASSSGQGGYSPLHF
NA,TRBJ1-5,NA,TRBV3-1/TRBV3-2,TGTGCCAGCAGCCAAGTCGGTCAGCCCCAGCATTTT,CASSQVGQPQHF
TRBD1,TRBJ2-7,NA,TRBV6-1,TGTGCCAGCAGTGCCAGTGACAGGGGTCCCCCCTACGAGCAGTACTTC,CASSASDRGPPYEQYF